These T cell receptor beta chains were read from a single sample in a study of CD8 T cells in ankylosing spondylitis. In TCRdb, the 5' RACE reads were re-called with MiXCR into one record per CDR3 protein. The table lists over 150,000 distinct CDR3 sequences, roughly 13% of them singletons. The sample taken for sequencing was blood, either unsorted or a sorted T cell fraction (not recorded which). The receptor source for this set is a male donor with ankylosing spondylitis or in good health (not recorded which). CDR3s include the opening cysteine and the closing phenylalanine or tryptophan. A D gene is named only where the DNA matches it firmly. Not every row has a clone size; where given, it reads once, few, many or a size class.

cdr3_aa | cdr3_nt | cdr3_length | v_call | d_call | j_call | clone_size
CASSLEGADALYEQYF | TGTGCCAGCAGCTTAGAGGGAGCGGACGCACTATACGAGCAGTACTTC | 16 | TRBV7-6 | . | TRBJ2-7 | few
CASSLSTGADRGITKTQYF | TGTGCCAGCAGCTTATCCACCGGGGCGGACAGGGGGATTACGAAGACCCAGTACTTC | 19 | TRBV11-1 | TRBD1 | TRBJ2-5 | .
CASRDGFSGNTIYF | TGTGCCAGCAGGGACGGCTTCTCTGGAAACACCATATATTTT | 14 | TRBV6-1 | . | TRBJ1-3 | once
CASSTGQGHTEAFF | TGTGCCAGCTCAACGGGACAGGGGCACACTGAAGCTTTCTTT | 14 | TRBV27 | TRBD1 | TRBJ1-1 | .
CASSLSQLNEQFF | TGTGCCAGCAGTTTATCGCAGTTGAATGAGCAGTTCTTC | 13 | TRBV27 | . | TRBJ2-1 | .
CASSSPGLAGGADTQYF | TGCGCCAGCAGCAGTCCGGGACTAGCGGGGGGAGCAGATACGCAGTATTTT | 17 | TRBV5-1 | TRBD2 | TRBJ2-3 | many
CASSLLQGPKSYEQYF | TGCGCCAGCAGCCTTCTTCAGGGGCCCAAGTCCTACGAGCAGTACTTC | 16 | TRBV4-1 | . | TRBJ2-7 | few
CARGTSEYNEQFF | TGTGCCAGAGGGACTAGCGAATACAATGAGCAGTTCTTC | 13 | TRBV19 | TRBD2 | TRBJ2-1 | few
CASSSRWSGGNEKLFF | TGTGCCAGCAGTTCCCGATGGTCGGGCGGGAATGAAAAACTGTTTTTT | 16 | TRBV28 | . | TRBJ1-4 | few
CASGTGYEQYF | TGTGCCAGCGGTACAGGATACGAGCAGTACTTC | 11 | TRBV5-5 | . | TRBJ2-7 | few
CASSPLAGTGNYGYTF | TGTGCCAGCTCACCACTTGCCGGGACAGGGAACTATGGCTACACCTTC | 16 | TRBV18 | TRBD1 | TRBJ1-2 | .
CASSPHRAGGYEQYF | TGCGCCAGCAGCCCCCACAGGGCGGGGGGGTACGAGCAGTACTTC | 15 | TRBV4-1 | TRBD2 | TRBJ2-7 | few
CASSLGRRFISGELFF | TGTGCCAGCAGTTTGGGGAGAAGATTCATATCCGGGGAGCTGTTTTTT | 16 | TRBV27 | . | TRBJ2-2 | many
CASSGTSAGTNEQFF | TGCGCCAGCAGTGGGACTAGCGCCGGAACGAATGAGCAGTTCTTC | 15 | TRBV4-1 | TRBD2 | TRBJ2-1 | few
CAISLGSGPRWGLNTGELFF | TGTGCCATCTCCCTGGGTAGCGGCCCGCGTTGGGGCCTAAACACCGGGGAGCTGTTTTTT | 20 | TRBV10-3 | . | TRBJ2-2 | .
CASSEEVRFRAFF | TGTGCCAGCAGTGAAGAAGTACGGTTTCGGGCTTTCTTT | 13 | TRBV25-1 | . | TRBJ1-1 | .
CASSLGSGRLGYEQYF | TGTGCCAGCAGCTTAGGGTCGGGACGTCTGGGGTACGAGCAGTACTTC | 16 | TRBV7-6 | . | TRBJ2-7 | many
CSVLQGNEQYF | TGCAGCGTCCTACAGGGGAACGAGCAGTACTTC | 11 | TRBV29-1 | TRBD1 | TRBJ2-7 | .
CATCSGATGELFF | TGCGCCACCTGTAGTGGCGCCACCGGGGAGCTGTTTTTT | 13 | TRBV10-1 | . | TRBJ2-2 | few
CASSLSPPLAGSDNEQFF | TGCGCCAGCAGCCTATCCCCCCCCCTAGCGGGTTCTGACAATGAGCAGTTCTTC | 18 | TRBV5-1 | TRBD2 | TRBJ2-1 | few
CASSQDPERAVQYF | TGCGCCAGCAGCCAAGATCCTGAGAGGGCGGTGCAGTACTTC | 14 | TRBV4-1 | . | TRBJ2-7 | few
CASSQAPSPYEQYF | TGTGCCAGCAGCCAAGCTCCATCCCCCTACGAGCAGTACTTC | 14 | TRBV6-1 | . | TRBJ2-7 | many
CASRWTLGETQYF | TGTGCCAGCAGATGGACCCTAGGAGAGACCCAGTACTTC | 13 | TRBV12-3/TRBV12-4 | . | TRBJ2-5 | .
CASSPRDRRIGDTQYF | TGTGCCAGCAGCCCCCGGGACAGGCGGATTGGGGATACGCAGTATTTT | 16 | TRBV9 | TRBD1 | TRBJ2-3 | many
CASGLVLDRLGYGYTF | TGTGCTAGTGGTTTGGTACTCGACAGATTGGGCTATGGCTACACCTTC | 16 | TRBV12-5 | . | TRBJ1-2 | .
CASSLVSPDTNEQYF | TGCGCCAGCAGCTTAGTTTCCCCGGACACGAACGAGCAGTACTTC | 15 | TRBV5-1 | . | TRBJ2-7 | few
CASSRTGTVHYEQYF | TGCGCCAGCAGCAGGACCGGGACAGTACACTACGAGCAGTACTTC | 15 | TRBV5-1 | TRBD1 | TRBJ2-7 | .
CASTPPRYEQYF | TGCGCCAGCACCCCTCCCCGCTACGAGCAGTACTTC | 12 | TRBV10-1 | . | TRBJ2-7 | few